Listed here are 8 T cell receptor beta chains from one sample, sequenced in a study of T cell repertoires in cytomegalovirus infection (dated by TCRdb to about 2019). TCRdb records Illumina HiSeq 1500 as the sequencer. TCRdb took the public reads, trimmed them with fastp at Q25, ran MiXCR for clone calling and kept in-frame beta chains. Rows are unified per CDR3 protein, each entry keeping the most common DNA and genes. This sample gives approximately 180,000 distinct CDR3 sequences in total; 9.5% of them show up just once. The top ten constitute about 4.2% of the sample. Sequenced input: PBMCs. The source of these receptors is a human donor in good health (CMV status not recorded). Some clones in this sample may be carry-over from other donors' samples.

This clonotype showed up many times. The genes are TRBV20-1 and TRBJ2-1; TRBD1 or TRBD2 may be the D gene (5 bases each). Germline V gene data show CDR1 as DFQATT and CDR2 as SNEGSKA (reference sequence). Trimming pared 7 bases from V and 3 bases from J, leaving 28 bases between. The CDR3 contains 18 residues. As DNA, the CDR3 is TGCAGTGGGGGCCGGTCAGACCTACCGGGACGGTACTACAATGAGCAGTTCTTC. This codes for CSGGRSDLPGRYYNEQFF.

This clonotype appeared many times. The chain has TRBV7-3 and TRBJ2-1; 12 nucleotides match TRBD2. The CDR3 runs 18 residues. The J segment lost 6 bases and the V segment lost 5 bases, leaving 14 bases of the junction unmatched. Germline CDR1 is SGHTA and CDR2 is FQGTGA. As DNA, the CDR3 is TGTGCCAGCAGCCACAGAATAGTGGCTAGCGGGAGGGCCAATGAGCAGTTCTTC. Its protein product is CASSHRIVASGRANEQFF.

In this sample, this clonotype turned up a few times. The chain links TRBV4-3 to TRBJ2-5, with TRBD1 identical over 8 bases. CDR3 size: 14 residues. V gave up 2 bases and J gave up 5 bases; unmatched junction bases: 4. Germline CDR1 LGHNA, CDR2 YSLEER. This chain's CDR3 is CASSQRQGPETQYF. The CDR3 nucleotides are TGCGCCAGCAGCCAAAGACAGGGGCCCGAGACCCAGTACTTC.

This clonotype was observed a few times. In DNA form, the CDR3 reads TGCAGCGCAGCCGGACTAGCGGGAGGCCGGGGCACCGGGGAGCTGTTTTTT. This sequence encodes CSAAGLAGGRGTGELFF. The gene calls are TRBV29-1 and TRBJ2-2; 14 bases agree with TRBD2. CDR3 length equals 17 residues. In germline, CDR1 is SQVTM, CDR2 ANQGSEA. J lost 4 bases, V lost 7 bases, and 11 bases had no gene match.

This clonotype came up many times. The genes are TRBV7-2 and TRBJ1-6; D is unclear. Looked up from germline, CDR1 is SGHTA and CDR2 is FQGNSA. V was pared by 5 bases and J by 9 bases, with 11 bases between. The CDR3 is 13 amino acids. CDR3 bases: TGTGCCAGCAGCCCCGCAACCGGTTCACCCCTCCACTTT. It specifies CASSPATGSPLHF.

A few counts support this clonotype. The V and J genes are TRBV29-1 and TRBJ1-3; 9 nucleotides align to TRBD1. The CDR3 runs to 13 residues. Germline CDR1 is SQVTM and CDR2 is ANQGSEA. V lost 6 bases to trimming and J lost 4 bases; unmatched junction nucleotides: 4. The CDR3, as DNA: TGCAGCGTCGGGACAGGGAAAGGAAACACCATATATTTT. Translating it yields CSVGTGKGNTIYF.

This clonotype was counted at least ten times. CDR3 bases: TGTGCCAGCAGAAACCTCCCTAGGGGCTCCTACGAGCAGTACTTC. Translation: CASRNLPRGSYEQYF. The chain couples TRBV7-2 to TRBJ2-7, with a tentative D call TRBD1 (5 bases). The germline V gene encodes CDR1 SGHTA and CDR2 FQGNSA. V was cut by 6 bases and J by 0 bases, with 15 bases left in between. The CDR3 length is 15 residues.

This clonotype was detected a few times. The chain uses TRBV5-4 and TRBJ2-1; the match to TRBD1 covers 8 bases. This CDR3 spans 15 amino acids. V trimming: 6 bases; J trimming: 4 bases; junction bases outside the gene matches: 9. Germline V gene data show CDR1 as SGHNT and CDR2 as YYREEE (reference sequence). CDR3 amino acids: CASTRDRGGYNEQFF. The CDR3 nucleotides are TGTGCCAGCACCAGAGACAGGGGAGGTTACAATGAGCAGTTCTTC.